This T cell receptor (beta chain) was obtained from a study of CD8+ T cells in alopecia areata. On the study more broadly: Once tofacitinib had been taken for 6 to 18 months, 6 months off drug followed.

The count of this clone is one. Its antigen remains unknown. Following extraction, RNA underwent reverse transcription to cDNA, which served as the sequencing template. Using immunoSEQ multiplex PCR, the repertoire was profiled, and TCRdb retains in-frame clones only, with some absent. In the table there are tens of thousands of clones, around 71% of which are singletons. The V gene's germline CDR1 is MNHEY and CDR2 SVGAGI. The V segment lost 10 bases and the J segment 0 bases; nucleotides outside the gene matches: 11. There are 15 residues in the CDR3. Points from the study as a whole: Normal scalp showed lower clonality than lesional scalp, especially alopecia totalis/universalis. The study found tofacitinib significantly decreased scalp clonality and expanded CD8+ clones among the top 100. In scalp and blood during tofacitinib, many expanded lesional clones persisted.

Treatment specified: oral pan-JAK inhibitor, 5-10 mg twice daily. The material sequenced was CD8+ T cells sorted from blood, taken at week 4, from a patient treated with tofacitinib. This chain links TRBV6-5 with TRBJ1-1, with 7 bases identical to TRBD1. The source of this sequence is a human donor with alopecia areata. CDR3 DNA: TGTGCCACCACCCGGGGACAGACCATGAACACTGAAGCTTTCTTT. This codes for CATTRGQTMNTEAFF.